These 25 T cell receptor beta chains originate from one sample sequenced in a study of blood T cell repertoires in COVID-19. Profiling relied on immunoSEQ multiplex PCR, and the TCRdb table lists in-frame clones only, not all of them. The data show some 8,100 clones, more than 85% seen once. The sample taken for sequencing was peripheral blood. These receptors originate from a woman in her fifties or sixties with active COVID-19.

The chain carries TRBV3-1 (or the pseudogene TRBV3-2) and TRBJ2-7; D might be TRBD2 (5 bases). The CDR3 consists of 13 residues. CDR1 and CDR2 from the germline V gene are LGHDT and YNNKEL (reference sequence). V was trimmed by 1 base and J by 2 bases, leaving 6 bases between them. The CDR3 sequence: CASSQGRAYEQYF. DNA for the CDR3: TGTGCCAGCAGCCAAGGGCGGGCCTACGAGCAGTACTTC.

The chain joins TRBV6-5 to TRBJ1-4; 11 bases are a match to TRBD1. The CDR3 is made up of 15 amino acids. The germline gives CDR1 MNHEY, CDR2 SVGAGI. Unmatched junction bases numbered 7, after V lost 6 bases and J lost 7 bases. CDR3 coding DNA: TGTGCCAGCAGCCCGGGACAGGGGGAGGTTGAAAAACTGTTTTTT. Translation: CASSPGQGEVEKLFF.

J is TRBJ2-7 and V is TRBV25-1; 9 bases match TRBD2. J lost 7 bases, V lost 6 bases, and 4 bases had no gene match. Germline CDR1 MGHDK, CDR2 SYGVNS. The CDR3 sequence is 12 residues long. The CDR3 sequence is CASRAGGLEQYF. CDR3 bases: TGTGCCAGCAGAGCGGGGGGTCTTGAGCAGTACTTC.

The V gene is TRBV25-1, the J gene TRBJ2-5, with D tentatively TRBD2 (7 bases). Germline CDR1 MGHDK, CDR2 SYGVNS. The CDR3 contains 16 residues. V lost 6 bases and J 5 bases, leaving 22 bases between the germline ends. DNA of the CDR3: TGTGCCAGCAGAACCGACGGGGGGACATTTTCGGAGACCCAGTACTTC. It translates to CASRTDGGTFSETQYF.

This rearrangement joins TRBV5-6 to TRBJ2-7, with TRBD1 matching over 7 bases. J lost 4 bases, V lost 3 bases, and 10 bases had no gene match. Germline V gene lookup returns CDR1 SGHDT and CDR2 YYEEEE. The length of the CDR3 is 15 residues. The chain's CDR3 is CASSSIRDSRYEQYF. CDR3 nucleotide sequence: TGTGCCAGCAGCTCCATCCGGGACAGCCGATACGAGCAGTACTTC. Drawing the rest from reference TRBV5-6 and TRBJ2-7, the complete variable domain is DAGVTQSPTHLIKTRGQQVTLRCSPKSGHDTVSWYQQALGQGPQFIFQYYEEEERQRGNFPDRFSGHQFPNYSSELNVNALLLGDSALYLCASSSIRDSRYEQYFGPGTRLTVT.

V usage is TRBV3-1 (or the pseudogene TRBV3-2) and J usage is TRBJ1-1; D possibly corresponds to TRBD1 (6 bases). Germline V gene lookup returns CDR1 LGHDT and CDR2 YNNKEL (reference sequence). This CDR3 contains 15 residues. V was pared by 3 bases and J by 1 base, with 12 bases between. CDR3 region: CASSHYRVGNTEAFF. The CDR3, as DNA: TGTGCCAGCAGCCATTACAGGGTGGGGAACACTGAAGCTTTCTTT.

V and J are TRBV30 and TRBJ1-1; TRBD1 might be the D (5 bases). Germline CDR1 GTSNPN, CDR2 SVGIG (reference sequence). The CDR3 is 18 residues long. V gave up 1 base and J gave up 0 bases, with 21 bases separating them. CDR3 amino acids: CAWSARTQRDDMNTEAFF. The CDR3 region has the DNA TGTGCCTGGAGTGCCCGGACACAAAGAGACGACATGAACACTGAAGCTTTCTTT.

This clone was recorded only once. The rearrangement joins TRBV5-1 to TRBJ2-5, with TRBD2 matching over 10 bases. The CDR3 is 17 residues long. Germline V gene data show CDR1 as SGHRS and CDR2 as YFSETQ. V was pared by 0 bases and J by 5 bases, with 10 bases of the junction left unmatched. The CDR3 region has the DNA TGCGCCAGCAGCTTGGCTTCCGGACTAGCGGTTATGGAGACCCAGTACTTC. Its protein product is CASSLASGLAVMETQYF.

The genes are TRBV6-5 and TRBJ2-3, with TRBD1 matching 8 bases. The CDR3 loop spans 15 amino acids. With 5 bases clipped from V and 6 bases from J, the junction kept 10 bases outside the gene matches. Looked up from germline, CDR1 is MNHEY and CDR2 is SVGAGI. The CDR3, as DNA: TGTGCCAGCAGTCCCCAGGACAGGGCAACGGATACGCAGTATTTT. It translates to CASSPQDRATDTQYF.

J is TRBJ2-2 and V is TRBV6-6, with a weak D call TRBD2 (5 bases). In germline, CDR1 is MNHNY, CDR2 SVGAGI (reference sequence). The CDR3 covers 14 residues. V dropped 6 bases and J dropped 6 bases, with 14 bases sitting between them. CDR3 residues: CASRPLGMSGELFF. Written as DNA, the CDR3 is TGTGCCAGCAGACCCCTCGGGATGTCCGGGGAGCTGTTTTTT.

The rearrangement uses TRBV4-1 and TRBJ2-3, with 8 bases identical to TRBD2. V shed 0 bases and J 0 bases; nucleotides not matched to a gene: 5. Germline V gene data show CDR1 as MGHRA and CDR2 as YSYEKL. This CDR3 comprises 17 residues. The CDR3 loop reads CASSQDPGRESTDTQYF. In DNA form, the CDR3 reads TGCGCCAGCAGCCAAGATCCCGGGAGGGAAAGCACAGATACGCAGTATTTT.

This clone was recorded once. The CDR3 DNA is TGCGCCAGCAGCTTGTACGGGTCTGGGGCCAACGTCCTGACTTTC. The encoded protein is CASSLYGSGANVLTF. The rearrangement uses TRBV5-1 and TRBJ2-6; no clear D gene. The CDR3 sequence is 15 residues long. The germline CDR1 and CDR2 sequences are SGHRS and YFSETQ. Trimming removed 1 base at V and 1 base at J, with 6 bases between.

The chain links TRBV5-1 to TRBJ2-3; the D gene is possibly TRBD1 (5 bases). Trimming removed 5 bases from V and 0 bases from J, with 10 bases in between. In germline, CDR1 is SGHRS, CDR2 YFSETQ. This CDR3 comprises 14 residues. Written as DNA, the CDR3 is TGCGCCAGCAGTGACAGTTCTAGCACAGATACGCAGTATTTT. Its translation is CASSDSSSTDTQYF.

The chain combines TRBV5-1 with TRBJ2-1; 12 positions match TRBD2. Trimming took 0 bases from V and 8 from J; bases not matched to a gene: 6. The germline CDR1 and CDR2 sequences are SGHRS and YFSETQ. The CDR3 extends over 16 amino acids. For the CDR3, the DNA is TGCGCCAGCAGCTTGGGGACTAGCGGGAACTTTCATGAGCAGTTCTTC. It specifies CASSLGTSGNFHEQFF.

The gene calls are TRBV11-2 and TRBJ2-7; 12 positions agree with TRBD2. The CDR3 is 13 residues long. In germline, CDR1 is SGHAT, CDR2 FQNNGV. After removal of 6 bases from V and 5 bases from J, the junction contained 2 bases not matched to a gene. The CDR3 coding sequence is TGTGCCAGCAGGTGGACTAGCGGGAACGAGCAGTACTTC. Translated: CASRWTSGNEQYF. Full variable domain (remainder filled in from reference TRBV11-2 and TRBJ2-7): EAGVAQSPRYKIIEKRQSVAFWCNPISGHATLYWYQQILGQGPKLLIQFQNNGVVDDSQLPKDRFSAERLKGVDSTLKIQPAKLEDSAVYLCASRWTSGNEQYFGPGTRLTVT.

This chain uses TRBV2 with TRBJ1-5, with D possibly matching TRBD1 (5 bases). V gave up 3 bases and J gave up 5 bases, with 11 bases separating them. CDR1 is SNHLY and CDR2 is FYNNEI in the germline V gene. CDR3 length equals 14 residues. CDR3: CASSDQGGHQPQHF. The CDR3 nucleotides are TGTGCCAGCAGTGACCAGGGAGGTCATCAGCCCCAGCATTTT. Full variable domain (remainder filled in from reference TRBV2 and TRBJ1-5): EPEVTQTPSHQVTQMGQEVILRCVPISNHLYFYWYRQILGQKVEFLVSFYNNEISEKSEIFDDQFSVERPDGSNFTLKIRSTKLEDSAMYFCASSDQGGHQPQHFGDGTRLSIL.

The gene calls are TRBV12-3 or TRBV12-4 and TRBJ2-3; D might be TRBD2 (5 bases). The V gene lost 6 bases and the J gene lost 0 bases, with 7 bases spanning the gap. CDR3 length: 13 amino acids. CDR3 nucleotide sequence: TGTGCCAGCAGCTGGACTAGCACAGATACGCAGTATTTT. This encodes CASSWTSTDTQYF.

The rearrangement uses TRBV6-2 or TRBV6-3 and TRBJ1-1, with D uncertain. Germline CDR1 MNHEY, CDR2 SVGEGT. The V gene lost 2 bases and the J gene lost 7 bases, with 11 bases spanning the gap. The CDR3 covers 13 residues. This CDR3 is CASSYVQRREAFF. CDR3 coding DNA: TGTGCCAGCAGTTACGTGCAGCGACGTGAAGCTTTCTTT.

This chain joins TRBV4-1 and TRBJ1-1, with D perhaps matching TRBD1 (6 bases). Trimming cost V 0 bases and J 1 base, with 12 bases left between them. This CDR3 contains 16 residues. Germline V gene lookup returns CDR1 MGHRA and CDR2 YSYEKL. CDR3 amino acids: CASSQDPGHTNTEAFF. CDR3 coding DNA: TGCGCCAGCAGCCAAGACCCGGGACACACGAACACTGAAGCTTTCTTT.

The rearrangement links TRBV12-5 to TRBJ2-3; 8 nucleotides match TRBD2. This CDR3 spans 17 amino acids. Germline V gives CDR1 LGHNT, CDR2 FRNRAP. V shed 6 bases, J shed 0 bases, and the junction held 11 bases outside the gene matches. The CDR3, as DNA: TGTGCTAGTGGCCTAGGGACTAGTGCATTCAGCACAGATACGCAGTATTTT. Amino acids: CASGLGTSAFSTDTQYF.

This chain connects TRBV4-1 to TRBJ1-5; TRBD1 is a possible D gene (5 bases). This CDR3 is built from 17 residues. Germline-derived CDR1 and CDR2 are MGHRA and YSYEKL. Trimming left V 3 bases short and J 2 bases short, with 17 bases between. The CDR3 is CASSQSGGGWGNQPQHF. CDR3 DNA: TGCGCCAGCAGCCAGTCTGGGGGGGGTTGGGGCAATCAGCCCCAGCATTTT.

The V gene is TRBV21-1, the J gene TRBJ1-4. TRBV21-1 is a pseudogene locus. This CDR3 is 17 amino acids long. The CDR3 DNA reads TGTGCCAGCAGCAAAGTAGCCAACCGACCCAACGGTGAAAAACTGTTTTTT. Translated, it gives CASSKVANRPNGEKLFF.

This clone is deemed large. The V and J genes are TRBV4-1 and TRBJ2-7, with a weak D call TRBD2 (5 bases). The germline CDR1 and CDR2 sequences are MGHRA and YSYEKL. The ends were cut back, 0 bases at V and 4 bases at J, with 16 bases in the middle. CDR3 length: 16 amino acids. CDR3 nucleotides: TGCGCCAGCAGCCAAGATAGCCTAGCATCCAAATACGAGCAGTACTTC. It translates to CASSQDSLASKYEQYF.

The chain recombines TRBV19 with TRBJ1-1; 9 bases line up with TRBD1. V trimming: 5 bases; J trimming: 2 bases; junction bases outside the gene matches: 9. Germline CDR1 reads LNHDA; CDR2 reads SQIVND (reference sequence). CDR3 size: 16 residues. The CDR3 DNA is TGTGCCAGTAGTGTTACAGGGGGCGCCGGAAACACTGAAGCTTTCTTT. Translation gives CASSVTGGAGNTEAFF.

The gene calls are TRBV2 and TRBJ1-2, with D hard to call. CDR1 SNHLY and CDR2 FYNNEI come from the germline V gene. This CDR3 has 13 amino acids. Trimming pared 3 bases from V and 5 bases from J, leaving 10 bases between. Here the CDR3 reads CASSESGDYGYTF. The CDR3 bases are TGTGCCAGCAGTGAGAGCGGGGATTATGGCTACACCTTC. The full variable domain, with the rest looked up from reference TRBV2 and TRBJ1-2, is EPEVTQTPSHQVTQMGQEVILRCVPISNHLYFYWYRQILGQKVEFLVSFYNNEISEKSEIFDDQFSVERPDGSNFTLKIRSTKLEDSAMYFCASSESGDYGYTFGSGTRLTVV.